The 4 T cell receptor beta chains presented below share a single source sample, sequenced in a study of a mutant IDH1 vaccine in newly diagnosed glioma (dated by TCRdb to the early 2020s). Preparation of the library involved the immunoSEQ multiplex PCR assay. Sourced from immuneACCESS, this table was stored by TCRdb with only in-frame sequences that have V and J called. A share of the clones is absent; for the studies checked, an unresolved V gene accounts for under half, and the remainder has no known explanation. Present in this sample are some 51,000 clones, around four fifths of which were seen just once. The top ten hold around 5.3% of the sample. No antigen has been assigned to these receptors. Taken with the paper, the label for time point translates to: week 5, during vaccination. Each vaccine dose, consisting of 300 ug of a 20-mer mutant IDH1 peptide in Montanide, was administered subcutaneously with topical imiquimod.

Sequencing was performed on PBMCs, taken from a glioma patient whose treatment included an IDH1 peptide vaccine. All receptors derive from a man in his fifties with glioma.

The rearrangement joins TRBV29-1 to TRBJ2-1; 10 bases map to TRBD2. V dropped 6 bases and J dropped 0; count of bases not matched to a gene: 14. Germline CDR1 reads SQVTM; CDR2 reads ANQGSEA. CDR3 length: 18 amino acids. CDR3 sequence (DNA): TGCAGCGTCTCCTCAGGACTAGCGGATGTAAGCTCCTACAATGAGCAGTTCTTC. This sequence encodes CSVSSGLADVSSYNEQFF.

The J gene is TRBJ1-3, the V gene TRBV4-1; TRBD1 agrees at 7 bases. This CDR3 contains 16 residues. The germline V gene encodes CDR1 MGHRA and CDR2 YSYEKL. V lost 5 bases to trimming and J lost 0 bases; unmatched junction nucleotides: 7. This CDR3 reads CASSSDRAFSGNTIYF. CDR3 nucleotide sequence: TGCGCCAGCAGCTCAGACAGGGCTTTCTCTGGAAACACCATATATTTT.

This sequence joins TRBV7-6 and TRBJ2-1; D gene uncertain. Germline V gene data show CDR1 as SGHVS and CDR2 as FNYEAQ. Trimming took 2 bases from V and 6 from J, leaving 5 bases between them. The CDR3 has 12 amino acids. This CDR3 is CASSLNPNEQFF. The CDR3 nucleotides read TGTGCCAGCAGCTTAAACCCCAATGAGCAGTTCTTC. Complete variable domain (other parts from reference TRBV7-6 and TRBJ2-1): GAGVSQSPRYKVTKRGQDVALRCDPISGHVSLYWYRQALGQGPEFLTYFNYEAQQDKSGLPNDRFSAERPEGSISTLTIQRTEQRDSAMYRCASSLNPNEQFFGPGTRLTVL.

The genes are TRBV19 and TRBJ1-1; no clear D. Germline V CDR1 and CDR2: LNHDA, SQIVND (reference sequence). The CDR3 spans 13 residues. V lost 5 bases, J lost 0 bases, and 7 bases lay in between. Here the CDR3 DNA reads TGTGCCAGTAGTCAGGTAATGAACACTGAAGCTTTCTTT. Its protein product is CASSQVMNTEAFF. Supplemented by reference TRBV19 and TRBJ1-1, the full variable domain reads DGGITQSPKYLFRKEGQNVTLSCEQNLNHDAMYWYRQDPGQGLRLIYYSQIVNDFQKGDIAEGYSVSREKKESFPLTVTSAQKNPTAFYLCASSQVMNTEAFFGQGTRLTVV.